The present T cell receptor beta chain was sequenced within a study of OX40 agonist ivuxolimab in advanced cancers. Looking at the study overall: The treatment was a fully human IgG2 OX40 agonist, ivuxolimab. Recorded diagnoses for dose-escalation patients were hepatocellular carcinoma, melanoma, renal cell or head and neck cancer. Of the patients, three showed partial responses, one with hepatocellular carcinoma and two with cutaneous melanoma.

This clone was recorded once. Systemic immunosuppression or a history of autoimmune disease excluded patients. With V trimmed by 2 bases and J by 9 bases, 7 bases remained unmatched. The CDR3 contains 15 residues. Germline assignment: CDR1 MNHEY and CDR2 SVGAGI. TCRdb keeps only in-frame clones here, not all; method: immunoSEQ multiplex PCR. Among about 59,000 clones listed, roughly 90% were seen once. The origin of this receptor is an adult with an advanced solid tumor such as melanoma, head and neck, liver or kidney cancer. The sequencing used CD4+ or CD8+ T cells sorted from blood, collected in a trial of the OX40 agonist ivuxolimab. V usage is TRBV6-5 and J usage is TRBJ1-6, with 7 positions matching TRBD1. The CDR3 sequence is CASSYQRQGGSPLHF. CDR3 DNA sequence: TGTGCCAGCAGTTACCAGAGACAGGGCGGTTCACCCCTCCACTTT.